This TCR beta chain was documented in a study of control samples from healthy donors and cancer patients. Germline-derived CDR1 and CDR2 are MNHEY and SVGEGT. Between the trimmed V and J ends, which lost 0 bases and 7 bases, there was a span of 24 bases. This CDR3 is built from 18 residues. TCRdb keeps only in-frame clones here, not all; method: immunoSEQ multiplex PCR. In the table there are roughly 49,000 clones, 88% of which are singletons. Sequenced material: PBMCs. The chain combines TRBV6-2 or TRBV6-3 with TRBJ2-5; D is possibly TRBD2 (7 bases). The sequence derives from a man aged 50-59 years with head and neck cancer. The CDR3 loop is CASSYSTATGGSHRTQYF. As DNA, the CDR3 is TGTGCCAGCAGTTACTCGACGGCTACGGGGGGCAGCCATAGGACCCAGTACTTC.